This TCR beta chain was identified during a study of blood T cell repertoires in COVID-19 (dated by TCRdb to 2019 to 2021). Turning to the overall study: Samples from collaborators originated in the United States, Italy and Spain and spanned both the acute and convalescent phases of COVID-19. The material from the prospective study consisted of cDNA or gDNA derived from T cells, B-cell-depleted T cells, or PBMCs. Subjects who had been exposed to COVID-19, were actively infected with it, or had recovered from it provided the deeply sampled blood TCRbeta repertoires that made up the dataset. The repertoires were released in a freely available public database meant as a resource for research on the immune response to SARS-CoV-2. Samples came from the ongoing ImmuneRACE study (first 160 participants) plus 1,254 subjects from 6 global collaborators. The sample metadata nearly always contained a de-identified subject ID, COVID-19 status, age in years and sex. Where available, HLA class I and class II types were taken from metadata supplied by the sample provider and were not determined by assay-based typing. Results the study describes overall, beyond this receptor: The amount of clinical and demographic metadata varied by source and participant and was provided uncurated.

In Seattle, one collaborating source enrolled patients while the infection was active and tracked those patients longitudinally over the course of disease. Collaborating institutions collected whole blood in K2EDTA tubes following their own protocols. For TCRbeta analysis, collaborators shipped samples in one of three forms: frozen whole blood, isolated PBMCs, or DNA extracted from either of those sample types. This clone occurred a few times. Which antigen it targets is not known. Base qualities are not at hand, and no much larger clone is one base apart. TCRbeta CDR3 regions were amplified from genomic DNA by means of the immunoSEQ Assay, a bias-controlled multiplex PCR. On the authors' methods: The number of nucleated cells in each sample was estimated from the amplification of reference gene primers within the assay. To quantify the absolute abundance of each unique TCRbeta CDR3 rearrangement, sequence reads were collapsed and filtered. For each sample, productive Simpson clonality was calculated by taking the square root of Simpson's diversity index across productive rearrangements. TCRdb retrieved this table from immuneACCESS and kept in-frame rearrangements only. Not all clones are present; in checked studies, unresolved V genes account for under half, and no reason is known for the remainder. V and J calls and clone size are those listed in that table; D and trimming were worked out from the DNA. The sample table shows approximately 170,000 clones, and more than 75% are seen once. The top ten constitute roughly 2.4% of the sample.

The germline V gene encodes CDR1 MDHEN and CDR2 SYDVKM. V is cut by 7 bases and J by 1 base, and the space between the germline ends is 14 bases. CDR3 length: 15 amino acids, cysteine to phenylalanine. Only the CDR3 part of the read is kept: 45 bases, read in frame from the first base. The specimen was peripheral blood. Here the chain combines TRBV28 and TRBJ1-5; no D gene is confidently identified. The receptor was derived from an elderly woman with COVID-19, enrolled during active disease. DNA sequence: TGTGCCAGCACGAAGAGCGTTTTGAGCAATCAGCCCCAGCATTTT. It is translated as CASTKSVLSNQPQHF.